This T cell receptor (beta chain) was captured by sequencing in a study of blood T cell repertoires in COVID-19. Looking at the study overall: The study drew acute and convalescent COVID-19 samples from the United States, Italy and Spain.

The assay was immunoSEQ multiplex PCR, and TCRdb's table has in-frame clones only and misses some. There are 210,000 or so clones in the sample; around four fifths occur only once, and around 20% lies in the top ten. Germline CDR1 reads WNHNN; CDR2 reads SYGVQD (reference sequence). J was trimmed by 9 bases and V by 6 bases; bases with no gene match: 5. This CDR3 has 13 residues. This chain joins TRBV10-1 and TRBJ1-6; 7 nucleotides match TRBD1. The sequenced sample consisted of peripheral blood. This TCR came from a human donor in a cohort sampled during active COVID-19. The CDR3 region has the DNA TGCGCCAGCAGCCAGGCAGGGGGTTCACCCCTCCACTTT. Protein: CASSQAGGSPLHF.